Sequencing of this T cell receptor (beta chain) was carried out in a study of blood T cell repertoires in COVID-19. Across the study: The United States, Italy and Spain were the sources of the acute and convalescent COVID-19 samples. T cells, B-cell-depleted T cells, or PBMCs provided the cDNA or gDNA that served as material.

Study processing details: Amplification of reference gene primers was used by the study to estimate nucleated cell counts. The data were produced by immunoSEQ multiplex PCR, yet TCRdb's version contains in-frame clones alone and is incomplete. The V and J calls and clone size were taken over from that table, and D and trimming were inferred from the DNA. The sample yields about 53,000 clones, about three quarters seen once. Trimming pared 5 bases from V and 3 bases from J, leaving 10 bases between. CDR1 KGHDR and CDR2 SFDVKD come from the germline V gene. The CDR3 sequence is 13 residues long. This clone appeared a few times.

Specimen: peripheral blood. V gene TRBV24-1 combines with J gene TRBJ2-7, with D maybe TRBD2 (6 bases). This TCR derives from a man between 65 and 85 years old with active or convalescent COVID-19. The DNA of the CDR3 is TGTGCCACCAGTGCCGGGAGCTACTACGAGCAGTACTTC. Translated, it gives CATSAGSYYEQYF.